This record looks at one T cell receptor (beta chain) sequence and its context. Its specificity is not known. This record comes from a study of cytomegalovirus exposure and HLA in healthy donors. About the study: Drawn from HLA-typed donors, around 85 million unique TCRs were held in an early data release.

Primers included in the PCR were 60 Vbeta and 13 Jbeta primers. The table came from immunoSEQ multiplex PCR; TCRdb's copy has only in-frame clones and leaves some out. This table holds 110,000 or so clones, 82% found once. General study points: A few chains linked to CMV were shown in vitro to be specific for CMV antigens.

This CDR3 contains 15 residues. V dropped 6 bases and J dropped 4 bases, with 16 bases sitting between them. Germline CDR1 MNHEY, CDR2 SVGAGI. The receptor was derived from a woman aged 18-29 years in good health and CMV-seronegative. The V call is TRBV6-5, the J call TRBJ2-1, with D possibly TRBD2 on 6 matching bases. Sequenced material: PBMCs. The CDR3 DNA reads TGTGCCAGCAGCCCCGGGACTTCCTATTACAATGAGCAGTTCTTC. Amino acid sequence: CASSPGTSYYNEQFF.